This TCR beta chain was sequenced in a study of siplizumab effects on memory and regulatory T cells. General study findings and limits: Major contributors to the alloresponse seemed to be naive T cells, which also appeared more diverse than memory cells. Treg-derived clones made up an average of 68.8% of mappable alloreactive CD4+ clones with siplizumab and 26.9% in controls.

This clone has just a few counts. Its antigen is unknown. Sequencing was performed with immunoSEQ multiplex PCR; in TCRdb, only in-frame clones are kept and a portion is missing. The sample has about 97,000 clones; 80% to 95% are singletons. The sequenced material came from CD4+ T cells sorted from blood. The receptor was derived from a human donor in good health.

DNA of the CDR3: TGTGCCAGCAGTTACCGGTCCTACACTGAAGCTTTCTTT. This sequence encodes CASSYRSYTEAFF. The chain is built from TRBV6-5 and TRBJ1-1; D call uncertain. CDR3 length: 13 amino acids. V dropped 2 bases and J dropped 3 bases, with 7 bases sitting between them. Looked up from germline, CDR1 is MNHEY and CDR2 is SVGAGI.